One sample yielded the 29 T cell receptor beta chains listed below, sequenced in a study of OX40 agonist ivuxolimab in advanced cancers. Profiling relied on immunoSEQ multiplex PCR, and the TCRdb table lists in-frame clones only, not all of them. Found here are around 65,000 clones, approximately 88% of them singletons; the top ten hold roughly 5.1%. The material was CD4+ or CD8+ T cells sorted from blood, obtained in a trial of the OX40 agonist ivuxolimab. These receptors were obtained from an adult with an advanced solid tumor such as melanoma, head and neck, liver or kidney cancer.

V gene TRBV18 combines with J gene TRBJ2-3; the D gene could be TRBD1 or TRBD2 (6 bases each). The V gene's germline CDR1 is KGHSH and CDR2 LQKENI. The CDR3 consists of 16 residues. The germline V and J ends were trimmed by 1 base and 2 bases, with 13 bases remaining between them. Written as DNA, the CDR3 is TGTGCCAGCTCACCACTAGGAGGGGGGTCCACAGATACGCAGTATTTT. This codes for CASSPLGGGSTDTQYF.

The V and J genes are TRBV7-9 and TRBJ2-5, with 9 bases identical to TRBD2. V trimming: 5 bases; J trimming: 5 bases; junction bases outside the gene matches: 6. CDR1 and CDR2 (germline): SEHNR, FQNEAQ (reference sequence). The CDR3 extends over 14 amino acids. The CDR3 nucleotides read TGTGCCAGCAGCAGTAGCGGGAGTGGGGAGACCCAGTACTTC. It yields the protein CASSSSGSGETQYF.

The chain is built from TRBV4-2 and TRBJ2-1; the D gene is possibly TRBD2 (5 bases). Trimming pared 2 bases from V and 1 base from J, leaving 12 bases between. This CDR3 comprises 16 residues. Germline CDR1 is LGHNA and CDR2 is YNFKEQ. This CDR3 is CASSQRSGESYNEQFF. Here the CDR3 DNA reads TGTGCCAGCAGCCAAAGAAGCGGCGAGTCCTACAATGAGCAGTTCTTC.

The chain recombines TRBV5-4 with TRBJ1-6; 9 bases agree with TRBD1. This CDR3 has 15 amino acids. Germline CDR1 is SGHNT and CDR2 is YYREEE (reference sequence). V lost 5 bases, J lost 8 bases, and 8 bases stayed unmatched. The CDR3 protein is CASRRTGAGDSPLHF. Here the CDR3 DNA reads TGTGCCAGCAGGAGGACAGGGGCGGGGGATTCACCCCTCCACTTT.

This clone appeared once. The chain joins TRBV28 to TRBJ1-2, with a possible D match to TRBD1 (6 bases). This CDR3 spans 14 amino acids. CDR1 and CDR2 (germline): MDHEN, SYDVKM. V dropped 7 bases and J dropped 0 bases, with 12 bases sitting between them. The CDR3 coding sequence is TGTGCCAGCAAACAGGGAGGCGCTAACTATGGCTACACCTTC. Amino acids: CASKQGGANYGYTF.

The chain carries TRBV10-3 and TRBJ2-7, with TRBD1 matching 7 bases. Germline trimming cut 9 bases from V and 5 bases from J; bases unmatched to any gene: 16. The CDR3 extends over 15 amino acids. Germline V lookup: CDR1 ENHRY, CDR2 SYGVKD. The CDR3 sequence is CAISTGTAWGNEQYF. The CDR3 region has the DNA TGTGCCATTTCGACTGGGACAGCCTGGGGGAACGAGCAGTACTTC.

A few counts support this clone. A junction end diverges from the germline sequence, so it may reflect a read error. This rearrangement joins TRBV6-1 to TRBJ1-2; D not certain. Germline-derived CDR1 and CDR2 are MNHNS and SASEGT. This CDR3 comprises 15 residues. CDR3 region: CASSEAGNSKYGYTF. CDR3 bases: TGTGCCAGCAGTGAAGCGGGAAACTCTAAGTATGGCTACACCTTC.

The CDR3 nucleotides are TGTGCCAGCAGTGAACGAGGACAGTTAAATGGCTACACCTTC. This encodes CASSERGQLNGYTF. V and J are TRBV6-1 and TRBJ1-2, with a weak D call TRBD1 (6 bases). The V gene's germline CDR1 is MNHNS and CDR2 SASEGT. V lost 2 bases to trimming and J lost 6 bases, with 13 bases between them. The length of the CDR3 is 14 residues.

This clone was recorded only once. This rearrangement joins TRBV9 to TRBJ1-1; 7 bases match TRBD1. The J segment lost 1 base and the V segment lost 0 bases, leaving 3 bases of the junction unmatched. CDR3 length: 15 amino acids. Germline values: CDR1 SGDLS, CDR2 YYNGEE. CDR3 DNA: TGTGCCAGCAGCGTAGTCGGGACAGCGAACACTGAAGCTTTCTTT. It encodes CASSVVGTANTEAFF.

The chain combines TRBV11-2 with TRBJ1-6, with 7 bases fitting TRBD1. The CDR3 loop spans 14 amino acids. Germline-derived CDR1 and CDR2 are SGHAT and FQNNGV. V gave up 5 bases and J gave up 5 bases; unmatched junction bases: 3. The CDR3 region is CASSLTGNNSPLHF. CDR3 DNA: TGTGCCAGCAGCCTGACAGGGAATAATTCACCCCTCCACTTT.

V usage is TRBV5-1 and J usage is TRBJ1-6, with a weak D call TRBD1 (5 bases). CDR3 length: 13 amino acids. V gave up 1 base and J gave up 8 bases, with 7 bases separating them. Germline assignment: CDR1 SGHRS and CDR2 YFSETQ. CDR3 bases: TGCGCCAGCAGCTTGACCAGGGATTCACCCCTCCACTTT. Encoded protein: CASSLTRDSPLHF.

The rearrangement links TRBV19 to TRBJ1-2; D gene uncertain. This CDR3 contains 14 residues. V was shortened by 3 bases and J by 5 bases, with 13 bases between the two germline ends. The germline gives CDR1 LNHDA, CDR2 SQIVND (reference sequence). This chain's CDR3 is CASSIGQELYGYTF. The CDR3, as DNA: TGTGCCAGTAGTATTGGCCAGGAGCTGTATGGCTACACCTTC. The entire variable domain, with the rest obtained from reference TRBV19 and TRBJ1-2, is as follows: DGGITQSPKYLFRKEGQNVTLSCEQNLNHDAMYWYRQDPGQGLRLIYYSQIVNDFQKGDIAEGYSVSREKKESFPLTVTSAQKNPTAFYLCASSIGQELYGYTFGSGTRLTVV.

The table lists this clone with a count of one. The V call is TRBV6-1, the J call TRBJ1-6; D perhaps matches TRBD1 (5 bases). V was clipped by 0 bases and J by 5 bases, with 11 bases between them. The CDR3 loop spans 16 amino acids. CDR1 MNHNS and CDR2 SASEGT come from the germline V gene. The CDR3 protein is CASSEAPTGNNSPLHF. The CDR3 nucleotides are TGTGCCAGCAGTGAAGCCCCAACAGGAAATAATTCACCCCTCCACTTT.

V gene TRBV7-2 combines with J gene TRBJ1-2; D unresolved. Between the trimmed V and J ends, which lost 3 bases and 0 bases, there was a span of 11 bases. CDR1 SGHTA and CDR2 FQGNSA come from the germline V gene. This CDR3 spans 15 amino acids. CDR3 residues: CASSLRLLANYGYTF. The CDR3 DNA sequence: TGTGCCAGCAGCTTGCGTCTGTTAGCTAACTATGGCTACACCTTC.

A single count supports this clone. Distinct nucleotide sequences in the sample also encode this CDR3. CDR3 in DNA: TGCGCCAGCAGTCTAGGACACGGGGTGAACACTGAAGCTTTCTTT. Its translation: CASSLGHGVNTEAFF. The chain combines TRBV5-1 with TRBJ1-1; a possible D gene is TRBD1 (5 bases). The CDR3 extends over 15 amino acids. V was trimmed by 5 bases and J by 0 bases, leaving 14 bases between them. Germline V gene lookup returns CDR1 SGHRS and CDR2 YFSETQ.

The rearrangement uses TRBV29-1 and TRBJ2-1, with no clear D. V dropped 2 bases and J dropped 7 bases, with 3 bases sitting between them. Germline V gene sequence: CDR1 SQVTM, CDR2 ANQGSEA. This CDR3 is built from 10 residues. CDR3 residues: CSVEKNEQFF. The CDR3 region has the DNA TGCAGCGTTGAAAAGAATGAGCAGTTCTTC.

This chain uses TRBV2 with TRBJ1-5; 9 nucleotides align to TRBD1. With V trimmed by 5 bases and J by 5 bases, 4 bases remained unmatched. CDR3 size: 14 residues. Germline V lookup: CDR1 SNHLY, CDR2 FYNNEI. The CDR3 DNA reads TGTGCCAGCAGTAGGGACAGGGTATATCAGCCCCAGCATTTT. Translated, it gives CASSRDRVYQPQHF.

The chain carries TRBV11-2 and TRBJ2-5; TRBD2 matches at 14 bases. This CDR3 is 18 amino acids long. From germline, CDR1 is SGHAT and CDR2 FQNNGV. V lost 5 bases and J lost 4; bases outside the gene matches: 12. CDR3 coding DNA: TGTGCCAGCAGCCCCGGACTAGCGGGGGGACTTGGCCTAGAGACCCAGTACTTC. This translates into CASSPGLAGGLGLETQYF.

The gene calls are TRBV5-1 and TRBJ2-2; TRBD1 aligns across 8 bases. The ends lost 7 bases at V and 8 bases at J; junction bases unmatched: 16. Germline CDR1 is SGHRS and CDR2 is YFSETQ. This CDR3 has 16 residues. Here the CDR3 reads CASRRKNSGGGGELFF. In DNA, the CDR3 is TGCGCCAGCCGACGGAAAAACTCAGGGGGCGGAGGGGAGCTGTTTTTT.

The V call is TRBV5-1, the J call TRBJ2-5, with TRBD1 matching over 11 bases. Trimming at V came to 4 bases and at J to 1 base, leaving 3 bases not matched to a gene. This CDR3 has 15 amino acids. Germline CDR1 is SGHRS and CDR2 is YFSETQ. The CDR3 region is CASSTGTGGQETQYF. The CDR3 nucleotides read TGCGCCAGCAGCACCGGGACAGGGGGCCAAGAGACCCAGTACTTC. The variable domain in full, with the rest retrieved from reference TRBV5-1 and TRBJ2-5, is KAGVTQTPRYLIKTRGQQVTLSCSPISGHRSVSWYQQTPGQGLQFLFEYFSETQRNKGNFPGRFSGRQFSNSRSEMNVSTLELGDSALYLCASSTGTGGQETQYFGPGTRLLVL.

This sequence joins TRBV6-1 and TRBJ1-2, with a weak D call TRBD1 (6 bases). Germline V gives CDR1 MNHNS, CDR2 SASEGT. The V gene lost 5 bases and the J gene lost 8 bases, with 12 bases spanning the gap. CDR3 length: 12 residues. The CDR3 sequence is CASSTVGGGYTF. CDR3 sequence (DNA): TGTGCCAGCAGTACCGTAGGGGGAGGCTACACCTTC.

V usage is TRBV14 and J usage is TRBJ2-1; no clear D. Germline CDR1 SGHDN, CDR2 FVKESK. CDR3 length: 13 residues. Trimming pared 5 bases from V and 5 bases from J, leaving 10 bases between. DNA of the CDR3: TGTGCCAGCAGCTGGCACCCCAACAATGAGCAGTTCTTC. Translated, it gives CASSWHPNNEQFF.

The chain employs TRBV10-3 and TRBJ2-7; 8 nucleotides agree with TRBD1. The germline V gene encodes CDR1 ENHRY and CDR2 SYGVKD. V shed 4 bases, J shed 5 bases, and the junction held 7 bases outside the gene matches. The CDR3 contains 14 residues. CDR3 residues: CAISGAGGGDEQYF. The CDR3 nucleotides are TGTGCCATCAGTGGCGCAGGGGGCGGCGACGAGCAGTACTTC.

The chain joins TRBV7-8 to TRBJ2-5; TRBD2 is a possible D gene (6 bases). V was pared by 8 bases and J by 5 bases, with 18 bases between. The CDR3 consists of 14 residues. Germline values: CDR1 SGHVS, CDR2 FQNEAQ. The CDR3 DNA is TGTGCCAGCTCAAGGAGGGCCACCGGTGAGACCCAGTACTTC. Residues: CASSRRATGETQYF. Complete variable domain (other parts from reference TRBV7-8 and TRBJ2-5): GAGVSQSPRYKVAKRGQDVALRCDPISGHVSLFWYQQALGQGPEFLTYFQNEAQLDKSGLPSDRFFAERPEGSVSTLKIQRTQQEDSAVYLCASSRRATGETQYFGPGTRLLVL.

The DNA of the CDR3 is TGTGCCAGTAGTACGACAGGGACCCGGGCCCCTGGAAACACCATATATTTT. Translated: CASSTTGTRAPGNTIYF. V gene TRBV19 combines with J gene TRBJ1-3; 7 bases line up with TRBD1. The CDR3 loop spans 17 amino acids. V shed 4 bases, J shed 2 bases, and the junction held 11 bases outside the gene matches. From germline, CDR1 is LNHDA and CDR2 SQIVND (reference sequence).

The chain has TRBV25-1 and TRBJ1-4; the match to TRBD1 covers 7 bases. Trimming took 2 bases from V and 7 from J; bases not matched to a gene: 10. The CDR3 is 16 amino acids. The V gene's germline CDR1 is MGHDK and CDR2 SYGVNS. CDR3 region: CASSERQGPRSEKLFF. The CDR3 bases are TGTGCCAGCAGTGAACGACAGGGCCCTAGGAGTGAAAAACTGTTTTTT.

This clone was recorded a few times. V and J are TRBV11-2 and TRBJ1-1; the D is unclear. V was trimmed by 0 bases and J by 0 bases, leaving 11 bases between them. Germline CDR1 SGHAT, CDR2 FQNNGV. The CDR3 extends over 16 amino acids. CDR3 nucleotides: TGTGCCAGCAGCTTAGATCGTCTCACCCTGAACACTGAAGCTTTCTTT. As protein: CASSLDRLTLNTEAFF.

This rearrangement joins TRBV7-9 to TRBJ2-3; the match to TRBD2 covers 11 bases. This CDR3 comprises 15 residues. The germline gives CDR1 SEHNR, CDR2 FQNEAQ (reference sequence). Losses at the gene ends were 1 base for V and 8 bases for J; bases not matched to a gene: 5. The CDR3 loop reads CASSLELAGVGTQYF. The CDR3 DNA sequence: TGTGCCAGCAGCTTAGAACTAGCGGGGGTTGGTACGCAGTATTTT.

This chain uses TRBV11-2 with TRBJ2-7; D might be TRBD1 (6 bases). Trimming removed 0 bases from V and 8 bases from J, with 17 bases in between. Germline-derived CDR1 and CDR2 are SGHAT and FQNNGV. The CDR3 consists of 15 residues. As DNA, the CDR3 is TGTGCCAGCAGCTTAGATCCTCAACAGGGTTTACAGCAGTACTTC. Translated: CASSLDPQQGLQQYF.